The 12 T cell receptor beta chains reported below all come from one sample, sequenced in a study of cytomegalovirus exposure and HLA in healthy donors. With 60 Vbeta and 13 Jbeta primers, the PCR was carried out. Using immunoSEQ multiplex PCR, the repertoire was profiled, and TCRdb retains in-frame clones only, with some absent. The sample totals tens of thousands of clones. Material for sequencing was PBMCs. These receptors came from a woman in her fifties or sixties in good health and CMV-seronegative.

The CDR3 sequence: CASMGRGGVDTEAFF. The DNA of the CDR3 is TGTGCCAGCATGGGACGCGGGGGCGTGGACACTGAAGCTTTCTTT. The rearrangement links TRBV21-1 to TRBJ1-1. TRBV21-1 is designated a pseudogene. The CDR3 runs 15 residues.

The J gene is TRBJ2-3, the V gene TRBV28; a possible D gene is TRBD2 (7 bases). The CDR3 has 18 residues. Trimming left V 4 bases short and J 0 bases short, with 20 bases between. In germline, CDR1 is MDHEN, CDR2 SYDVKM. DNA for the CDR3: TGTGCCAGCAGTTCCAGCGCGGGGGCAGCTGTTAGCACAGATACGCAGTATTTT. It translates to CASSSSAGAAVSTDTQYF.

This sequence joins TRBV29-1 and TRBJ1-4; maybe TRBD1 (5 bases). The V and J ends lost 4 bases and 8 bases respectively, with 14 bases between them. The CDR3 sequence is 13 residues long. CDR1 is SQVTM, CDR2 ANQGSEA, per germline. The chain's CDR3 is CSVAGPGGEKLFF. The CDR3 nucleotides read TGCAGCGTTGCGGGACCCGGGGGGGAAAAACTGTTTTTT.

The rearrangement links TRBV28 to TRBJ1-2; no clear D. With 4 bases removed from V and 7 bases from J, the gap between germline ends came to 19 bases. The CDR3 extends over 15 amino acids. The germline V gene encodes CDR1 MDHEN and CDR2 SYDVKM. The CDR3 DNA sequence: TGTGCCAGCAGTTCGCACCCTCTCGGGTTAGGTGGCTACACCTTC. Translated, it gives CASSSHPLGLGGYTF.

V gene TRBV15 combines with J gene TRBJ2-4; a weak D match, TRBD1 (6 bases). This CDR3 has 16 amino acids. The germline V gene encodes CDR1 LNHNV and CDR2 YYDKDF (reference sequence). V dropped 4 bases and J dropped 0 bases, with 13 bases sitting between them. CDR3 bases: TGTGCCACCAGCACCGGGACACCCTTAGCCAAAAACATTCAGTACTTC. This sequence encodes CATSTGTPLAKNIQYF. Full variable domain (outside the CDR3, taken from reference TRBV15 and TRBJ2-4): DAMVIQNPRYQVTQFGKPVTLSCSQTLNHNVMYWYQQKSSQAPKLLFHYYDKDFNNEADTPDNFQSRRPNTSFCFLDIRSPGLGDTAMYLCATSTGTPLAKNIQYFGAGTRLSVL.

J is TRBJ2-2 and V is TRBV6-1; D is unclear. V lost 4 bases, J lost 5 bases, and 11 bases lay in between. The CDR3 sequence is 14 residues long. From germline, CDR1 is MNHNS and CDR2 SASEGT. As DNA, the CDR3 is TGTGCCAGCAGTGTGCTAGTTCGGACCGGGGAGCTGTTTTTT. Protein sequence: CASSVLVRTGELFF.

CDR3 region: CASRGETQYF. DNA of the CDR3: TGTGCCAGTCGCGGGGAGACCCAGTACTTC. V usage is TRBV2 and J usage is TRBJ2-5; D is possibly TRBD2 (5 bases). Trimming took off 9 bases at V and 5 bases at J, with 7 bases between the two ends. CDR1 and CDR2 from the germline V gene are SNHLY and FYNNEI. The CDR3 is 10 residues long.

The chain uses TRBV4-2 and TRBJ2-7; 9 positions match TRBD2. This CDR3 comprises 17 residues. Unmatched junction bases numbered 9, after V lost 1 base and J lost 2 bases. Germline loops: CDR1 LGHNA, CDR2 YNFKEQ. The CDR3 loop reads CASSQGALAGIPYEQYF. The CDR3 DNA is TGTGCCAGCAGCCAAGGGGCCCTAGCGGGAATCCCCTACGAGCAGTACTTC.

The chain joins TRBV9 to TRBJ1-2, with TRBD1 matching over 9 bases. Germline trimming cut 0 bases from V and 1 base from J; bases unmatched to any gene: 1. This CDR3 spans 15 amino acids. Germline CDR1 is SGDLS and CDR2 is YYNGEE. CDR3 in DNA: TGTGCCAGCAGCGTAGCGGGACAGGGTAACTATGGCTACACCTTC. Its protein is CASSVAGQGNYGYTF.

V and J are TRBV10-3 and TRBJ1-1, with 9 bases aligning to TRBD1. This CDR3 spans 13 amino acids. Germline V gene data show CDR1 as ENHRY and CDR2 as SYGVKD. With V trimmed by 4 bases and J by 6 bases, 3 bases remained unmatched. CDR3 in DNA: TGTGCCATCAGTGCCGGGACAGGGCCTGAAGCTTTCTTT. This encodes CAISAGTGPEAFF.

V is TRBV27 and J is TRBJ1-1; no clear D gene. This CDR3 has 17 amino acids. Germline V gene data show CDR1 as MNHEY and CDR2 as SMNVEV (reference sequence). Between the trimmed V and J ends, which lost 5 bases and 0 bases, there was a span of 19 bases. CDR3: CASSSFLNRVLNTEAFF. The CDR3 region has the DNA TGTGCCAGCAGTAGTTTCCTTAATCGGGTCTTGAACACTGAAGCTTTCTTT.

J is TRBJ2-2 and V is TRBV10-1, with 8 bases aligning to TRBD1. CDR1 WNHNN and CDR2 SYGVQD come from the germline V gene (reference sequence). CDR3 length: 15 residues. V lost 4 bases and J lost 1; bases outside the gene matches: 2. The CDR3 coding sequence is TGCGCCAGCAGTGTAGGGACAGGGAACACCGGGGAGCTGTTTTTT. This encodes CASSVGTGNTGELFF.